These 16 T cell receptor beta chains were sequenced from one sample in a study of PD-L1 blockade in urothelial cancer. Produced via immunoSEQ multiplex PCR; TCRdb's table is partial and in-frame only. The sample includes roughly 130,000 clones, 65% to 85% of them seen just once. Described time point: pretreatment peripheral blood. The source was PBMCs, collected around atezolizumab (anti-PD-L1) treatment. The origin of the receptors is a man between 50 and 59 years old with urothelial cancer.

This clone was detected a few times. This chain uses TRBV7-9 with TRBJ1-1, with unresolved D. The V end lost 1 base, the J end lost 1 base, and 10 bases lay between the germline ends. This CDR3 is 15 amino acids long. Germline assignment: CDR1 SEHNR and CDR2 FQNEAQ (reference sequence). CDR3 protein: CASSLDGNRNTEAFF. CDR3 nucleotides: TGTGCCAGCAGCTTAGATGGAAACAGGAACACTGAAGCTTTCTTT. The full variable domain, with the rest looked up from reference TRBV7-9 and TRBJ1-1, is DTGVSQNPRHKITKRGQNVTFRCDPISEHNRLYWYRQTLGQGPEFLTYFQNEAQLEKSRLLSDRFSAERPKGSFSTLEIQRTEQGDSAMYLCASSLDGNRNTEAFFGQGTRLTVV.

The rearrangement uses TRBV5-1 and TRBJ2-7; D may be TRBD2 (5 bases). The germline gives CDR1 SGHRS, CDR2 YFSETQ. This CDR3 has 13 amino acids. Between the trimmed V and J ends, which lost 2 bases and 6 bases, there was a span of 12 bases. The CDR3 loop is CASSFPGTSEQYF. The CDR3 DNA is TGCGCCAGCAGCTTTCCGGGAACAAGCGAGCAGTACTTC.

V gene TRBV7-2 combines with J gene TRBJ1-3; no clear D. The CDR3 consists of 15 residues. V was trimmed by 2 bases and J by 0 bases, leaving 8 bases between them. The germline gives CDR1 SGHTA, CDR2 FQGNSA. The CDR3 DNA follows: TGTGCCAGCAGCTTATCCGGGATCTCTGGAAACACCATATATTTT. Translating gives CASSLSGISGNTIYF.

CDR3 protein: CASSYGHTRQETQYF. DNA for the CDR3: TGTGCCAGCAGCTATGGACACACAAGACAAGAGACCCAGTACTTC. V and J are TRBV7-9 and TRBJ2-5; D possibly corresponds to TRBD1 (5 bases). The CDR3 covers 15 residues. Germline V gene data show CDR1 as SEHNR and CDR2 as FQNEAQ (reference sequence). The ends were cut back, 4 bases at V and 2 bases at J, with 14 bases in the middle. The full variable domain, rest sourced from reference TRBV7-9 and TRBJ2-5, is DTGVSQNPRHKITKRGQNVTFRCDPISEHNRLYWYRQTLGQGPEFLTYFQNEAQLEKSRLLSDRFSAERPKGSFSTLEIQRTEQGDSAMYLCASSYGHTRQETQYFGPGTRLLVL.

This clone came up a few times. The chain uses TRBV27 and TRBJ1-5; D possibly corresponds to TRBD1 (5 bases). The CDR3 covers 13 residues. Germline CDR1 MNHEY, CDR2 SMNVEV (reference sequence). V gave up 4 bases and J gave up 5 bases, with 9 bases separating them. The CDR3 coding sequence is TGTGCCAGCAGTTGGACACTCCATCAGCCCCAGCATTTT. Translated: CASSWTLHQPQHF.

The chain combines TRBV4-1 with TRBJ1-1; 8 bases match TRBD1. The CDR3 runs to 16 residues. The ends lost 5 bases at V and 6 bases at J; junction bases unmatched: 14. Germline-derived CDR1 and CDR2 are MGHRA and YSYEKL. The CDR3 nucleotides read TGCGCCAGCAGCGAGGGGGCAGGGGGCTTGAGTCCTGAAGCTTTCTTT. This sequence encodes CASSEGAGGLSPEAFF.

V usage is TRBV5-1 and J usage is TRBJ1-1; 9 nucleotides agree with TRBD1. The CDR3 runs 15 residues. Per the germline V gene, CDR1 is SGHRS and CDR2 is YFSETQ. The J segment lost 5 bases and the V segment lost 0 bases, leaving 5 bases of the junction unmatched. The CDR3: CASSLGEQGATEAFF. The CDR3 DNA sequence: TGCGCCAGCAGCTTGGGAGAACAGGGGGCAACTGAAGCTTTCTTT.

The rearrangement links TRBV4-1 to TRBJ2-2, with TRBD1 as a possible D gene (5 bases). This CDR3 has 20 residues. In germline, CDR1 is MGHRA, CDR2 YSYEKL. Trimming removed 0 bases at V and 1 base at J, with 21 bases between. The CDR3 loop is CASSQDLGRRQKENTGELFF. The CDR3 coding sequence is TGCGCCAGCAGCCAAGATTTAGGCAGGCGACAGAAGGAGAACACCGGGGAGCTGTTTTTT.

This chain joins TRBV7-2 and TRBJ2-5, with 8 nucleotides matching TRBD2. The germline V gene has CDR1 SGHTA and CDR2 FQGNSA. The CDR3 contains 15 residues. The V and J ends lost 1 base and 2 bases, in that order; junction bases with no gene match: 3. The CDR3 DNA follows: TGTGCCAGCAGCTTAGATAGCGGGACTCAAGAGACCCAGTACTTC. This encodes CASSLDSGTQETQYF.

The CDR3 loop reads CASSTKVAGETEAFF. In DNA form, the CDR3 reads TGTGCCAGCAGTACCAAGGTAGCAGGGGAGACTGAAGCTTTCTTT. The chain combines TRBV6-1 with TRBJ1-1; tentative D call: TRBD1 (6 bases). Germline loops: CDR1 MNHNS, CDR2 SASEGT. The CDR3 loop spans 15 amino acids. Trimming took 5 bases from V and 5 from J, leaving 18 bases between them.

The chain's CDR3 is CASSLGGGPYNEQFF. In nucleotides, the CDR3 is TGTGCCAGCAGCTTAGGAGGCGGTCCTTACAATGAGCAGTTCTTC. The chain carries TRBV11-3 and TRBJ2-1, with D hard to call. Germline values: CDR1 SGHNT, CDR2 YENEEA. This CDR3 has 15 amino acids. The V end was cut by 1 base, the J end by 4 bases, with 11 bases between.

The CDR3 DNA follows: TGTGCCAGCAGTGAAACGGTCGGTGGACTAGCGGGATACTACGAGCAGTACTTC. Translation: CASSETVGGLAGYYEQYF. The chain employs TRBV6-1 and TRBJ2-7, with 12 bases matching TRBD2. Trimming at V came to 2 bases and at J to 3 bases, leaving 11 bases not matched to a gene. CDR3 length equals 18 residues. The V gene's germline CDR1 is MNHNS and CDR2 SASEGT.

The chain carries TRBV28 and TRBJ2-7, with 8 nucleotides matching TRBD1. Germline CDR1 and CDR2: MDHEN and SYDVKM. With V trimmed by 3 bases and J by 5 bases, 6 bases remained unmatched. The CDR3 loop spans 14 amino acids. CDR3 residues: CASSLSQGVDEQYF. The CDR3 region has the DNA TGTGCCAGCAGTTTGTCACAGGGGGTGGACGAGCAGTACTTC.

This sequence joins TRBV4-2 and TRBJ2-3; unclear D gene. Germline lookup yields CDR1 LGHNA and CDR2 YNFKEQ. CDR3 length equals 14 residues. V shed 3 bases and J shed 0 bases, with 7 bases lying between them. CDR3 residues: CASSHPGSTDTQYF. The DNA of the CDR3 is TGTGCCAGCAGCCACCCCGGGAGCACAGATACGCAGTATTTT.

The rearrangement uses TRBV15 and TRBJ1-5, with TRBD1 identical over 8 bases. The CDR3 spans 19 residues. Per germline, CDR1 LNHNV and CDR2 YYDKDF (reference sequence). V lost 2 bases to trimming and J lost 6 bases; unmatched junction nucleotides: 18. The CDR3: CATSRPGQALGRRGQPQHF. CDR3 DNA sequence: TGTGCCACCAGCAGACCGGGACAGGCCTTGGGCAGAAGGGGTCAGCCCCAGCATTTT.

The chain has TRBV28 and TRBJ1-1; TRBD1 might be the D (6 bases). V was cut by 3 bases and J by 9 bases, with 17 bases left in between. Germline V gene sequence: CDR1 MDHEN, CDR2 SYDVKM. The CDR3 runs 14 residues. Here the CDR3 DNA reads TGTGCCAGCAGTTTTACGGCGGTAGGGGACAAAGCTTTCTTT. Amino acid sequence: CASSFTAVGDKAFF.